This T cell receptor beta chain comes out of a study of T cell repertoires in cytomegalovirus infection. General study points: The response measured ex vivo was dominated by TCR beta clonotypes (HLA-C-restricted and CMV-specific).

V was pared by 5 bases and J by 5 bases, with 15 bases between. This CDR3 has 14 residues. Germline CDR1 is SGHVS and CDR2 is FNYEAQ. TCRdb recomputed calls from the reads with MiXCR, one row per CDR3 protein. The data contain about 900,000 distinct CDR3 sequences, roughly 30% of them seen just once; the ten biggest clones take up roughly 13%. This clonotype was seen a few times. Its antigen is unknown. The gene calls are TRBV7-6 and TRBJ1-1; D may be TRBD1 (5 bases). The sequence came from a human donor in good health (CMV status not recorded). Some clones in this sample may be carry-over from other donors' samples. The starting material was cultured CD8+ T cells from PBMCs, obtained from culture after CMV antigen stimulation. Written as DNA, the CDR3 is TGTGCCAGCAGCCCGACAGAAATCAGGACTGAAGCTTTCTTT. Translating gives CASSPTEIRTEAFF.